The following is a T cell receptor (beta chain) sequence with its context. This CDR3 region has 15 residues. From germline, CDR1 is LNHDA and CDR2 SQIVND (reference sequence). V gave up 3 bases and J gave up 4 bases, with 13 bases separating them. This record comes from a study of cytomegalovirus exposure and HLA in healthy donors. PCR employed 60 Vbeta and 13 Jbeta primers. The assay was immunoSEQ multiplex PCR, and TCRdb's table has in-frame clones only and misses some. Listed are under 200,000 clones; under 2.5% falls within the top ten. This clonotype was sampled from a man aged 25 to 45 in good health and CMV-seronegative. The rearrangement joins TRBV19 to TRBJ2-1; unclear D gene. Material: PBMCs. CDR3 sequence: CASSIAGGSYNEQFF. The DNA of the CDR3 is TGTGCCAGTAGTATTGCCGGCGGAAGTTACAATGAGCAGTTCTTC.